A single sample gave rise to the 10 T cell receptor beta chains below, sequenced in a study of beta chain features in type 1 diabetes. Every bit of the isolated RNA underwent reverse transcription, so sequencing read expressed TCRB transcripts. Here immunoSEQ multiplex PCR was the method, and the copy in TCRdb shows in-frame clones only, minus some. Of about 400,000 clones listed, around 12% are singletons. Sequenced sample: naive CD4+ T cells from blood. The receptors shown here come from a man aged 18 to 30 in good health.

This chain links TRBV5-6 with TRBJ2-7, with a possible D match to TRBD2 (7 bases). The CDR3 runs 16 residues. Between the trimmed V and J ends, which lost 4 bases and 2 bases, there was a span of 19 bases. Germline V gives CDR1 SGHDT, CDR2 YYEEEE. The CDR3 nucleotides read TGTGCCAGCAGCCCTGAGGGGGGGCGCGTCCCCTACGAGCAGTACTTC. Encoded protein: CASSPEGGRVPYEQYF.

This clone was detected only a few times. The rearrangement links TRBV6-6 to TRBJ2-7; tentative D call: TRBD1 (5 bases). The CDR3 consists of 14 residues. CDR1 MNHNY and CDR2 SVGAGI come from the germline V gene (reference sequence). The ends were cut back, 5 bases at V and 2 bases at J, with 13 bases in the middle. This CDR3 reads CASSADRNTYEQYF. CDR3 nucleotide sequence: TGTGCCAGCAGTGCCGACAGAAACACCTACGAGCAGTACTTC.

A remark on this clone: This sample includes further DNA sequences coding for the same CDR3. The rearrangement joins TRBV28 to TRBJ2-3; 8 bases are a match to TRBD1. CDR3 length: 14 residues. From germline, CDR1 is MDHEN and CDR2 SYDVKM. Unmatched junction bases numbered 2, after V lost 5 bases and J lost 1 base. CDR3 in amino acids: CASSLGQGTDTQYF. The CDR3 DNA follows: TGTGCCAGCAGTCTGGGACAGGGCACAGATACGCAGTATTTT.

CDR3 protein: CAWSKRGGWNYGYTF. The CDR3 coding sequence is TGTGCCTGGAGTAAAAGGGGGGGGTGGAACTATGGCTACACCTTC. This chain links TRBV30 with TRBJ1-2; D perhaps matches TRBD1 (6 bases). Looked up from germline, CDR1 is GTSNPN and CDR2 is SVGIG (reference sequence). This CDR3 has 15 amino acids. V gave up 2 bases and J gave up 2 bases, with 15 bases separating them. Full variable domain (rest looked up from reference TRBV30 and TRBJ1-2): SQTIHQWPATLVQPVGSPLSLECTVEGTSNPNLYWYRQAAGRGLQLLFYSVGIGQISSEVPQNLSASRPQDRQFILSSKKLLLSDSGFYLCAWSKRGGWNYGYTFGSGTRLTVV.

This clone was seen a few times. This chain connects TRBV28 to TRBJ2-7, with D possibly TRBD1 on 5 matching bases. Deletions cut 5 bases from V and 12 bases from J, with 23 bases between. This CDR3 region has 14 residues. Germline V gene lookup returns CDR1 MDHEN and CDR2 SYDVKM. CDR3 bases: TGTGCCAGCAGTCCAACAGGTAGGACCGCGGCAGGGTACTTC. This sequence encodes CASSPTGRTAAGYF.

The chain joins TRBV9 to TRBJ1-1, with D unresolved. Germline V gene data show CDR1 as SGDLS and CDR2 as YYNGEE. This CDR3 region has 15 residues. Trimming shortened V by 3 bases and J by 0 bases, and 12 bases separated the two germline ends. For the CDR3, the DNA is TGTGCCAGCAGCGCCGCCGGGGTAATGAACACTGAAGCTTTCTTT. Translation gives CASSAAGVMNTEAFF.

This clone came up a few times. J is TRBJ2-7 and V is TRBV28, with 7 bases identical to TRBD1. Germline V CDR1 and CDR2: MDHEN, SYDVKM. The V and J ends lost 3 bases and 4 bases, in that order; junction bases with no gene match: 6. This CDR3 spans 14 amino acids. The CDR3 reads CASSFSQGVYEQYF. CDR3 sequence (DNA): TGTGCCAGCAGTTTTTCCCAGGGGGTGTACGAGCAGTACTTC.

The chain uses TRBV30 and TRBJ1-2; 10 bases agree with TRBD1. The CDR3 sequence is 14 residues long. Trimming took 4 bases from V and 4 from J; bases not matched to a gene: 6. The germline gives CDR1 GTSNPN, CDR2 SVGIG (reference sequence). The CDR3 loop reads CAWIPGTGVYGYTF. Here the CDR3 DNA reads TGTGCCTGGATCCCAGGGACAGGGGTCTATGGCTACACCTTC.

This clone was recorded a few times. The CDR3 is CASSLDSGPYEQYF. The DNA for the CDR3 is TGTGCCAGCAGCTTGGACAGTGGACCCTACGAGCAGTACTTC. The V call is TRBV25-1, the J call TRBJ2-7, with D tentatively TRBD1 (6 bases). The V and J ends lost 6 bases and 2 bases respectively, with 14 bases between them. The CDR3 is 14 residues long. CDR1 is MGHDK and CDR2 is SYGVNS in the germline V gene.

J is TRBJ1-1 and V is TRBV27, with D hard to call. The germline gives CDR1 MNHEY, CDR2 SMNVEV (reference sequence). V dropped 3 bases and J dropped 2 bases, with 7 bases sitting between them. The CDR3 contains 13 residues. The CDR3 DNA follows: TGTGCCAGCAGTTTTCATCCCAACACTGAAGCTTTCTTT. It is translated as CASSFHPNTEAFF.